This T cell receptor beta chain came from a study of radiation and T cells in renal cell carcinoma. The germline gives CDR1 MDHEN, CDR2 SYDVKM. The V and J ends lost 6 bases and 1 base respectively, with 13 bases between them. This CDR3 spans 15 amino acids. This clone appeared a few times. What it binds is unknown. Sequencing used immunoSEQ multiplex PCR; TCRdb keeps in-frame clones, though not all of them. This table has roughly 130,000 clones, 75% to 85% appearing once. Time point: blood 2 weeks post-SBRT. Stated treatment: 15 Gy SBRT to primary tumor, nephrectomy 4 weeks later. This renal cell carcinoma was of the clear cell type. Whole-study results and caveats: From baseline, blood top tumor clonotypes peaked at 2 weeks post-radiation.

The J gene is TRBJ1-3, the V gene TRBV28, with D possibly matching TRBD1 (5 bases). Material: blood, obtained from a patient whose treatment included radiotherapy and nephrectomy. This sequence originates from a woman aged 60-75 years with renal cell carcinoma. The CDR3 here is CASSPGLRSGNTIYF. The CDR3 DNA reads as TGTGCCAGCAGCCCGGGGCTGAGGTCTGGAAACACCATATATTTT.